Listed here are 7 T cell receptor beta chains from one sample, sequenced in a study of blood T cell repertoires in COVID-19. Sequencing used immunoSEQ multiplex PCR; TCRdb keeps in-frame clones, though not all of them. The table has roughly 230,000 clones, about 85% seen once. Source material: PBMCs or T cells enriched from blood (not recorded which). Source of these receptors: a woman in her forties or fifties who had been exposed to COVID-19.

This clone appeared a single time. V usage is TRBV10-1 and J usage is TRBJ1-6; D is unclear. This CDR3 has 12 amino acids. V was shortened by 3 bases and J by 7 bases, with 4 bases between the two germline ends. In germline, CDR1 is WNHNN, CDR2 SYGVQD (reference sequence). The CDR3 coding sequence is TGCGCCAGCAGTGACGGGAATTCACCCCTCCACTTT. This sequence encodes CASSDGNSPLHF.

This clone came up a few times. V gene TRBV11-1 combines with J gene TRBJ1-1; 9 bases align to TRBD1. The V gene's germline CDR1 is SGHAT and CDR2 FQDESV (reference sequence). CDR3 length: 15 residues. Unmatched junction bases numbered 3, after V lost 1 base and J lost 3 bases. CDR3 residues: CASSLVDRGHTEAFF. CDR3 nucleotide sequence: TGTGCCAGCAGCTTAGTGGACAGGGGACACACTGAAGCTTTCTTT.

The chain combines TRBV19 with TRBJ1-1, with D tentatively TRBD1 (6 bases). This CDR3 contains 15 residues. The V gene's germline CDR1 is LNHDA and CDR2 SQIVND (reference sequence). Between the trimmed V and J ends, which lost 5 bases and 2 bases, there was a span of 15 bases. The CDR3 DNA is TGTGCCAGTAGTCCGCGAACCAGGGGAAACACTGAAGCTTTCTTT. Protein: CASSPRTRGNTEAFF.

The J gene is TRBJ2-5, the V gene TRBV5-1; 8 bases are a match to TRBD2. Trimming removed 0 bases from V and 4 bases from J; junction bases left unmatched: 11. Germline V lookup: CDR1 SGHRS, CDR2 YFSETQ. The CDR3 is made up of 17 amino acids. The CDR3 DNA follows: TGCGCCAGCAGCTTGGGTTGGCTAGCGGGCTCACTAGAGACCCAGTACTTC. Protein product: CASSLGWLAGSLETQYF.

The chain has TRBV6-5 and TRBJ1-6, with D maybe TRBD1 (5 bases). The V and J ends lost 4 bases and 7 bases respectively, with 17 bases between them. Per the germline V gene, CDR1 is MNHEY and CDR2 is SVGAGI. The length of the CDR3 is 16 residues. The CDR3 loop reads CASSFAVDGANSPLHF. For the CDR3, the DNA is TGTGCCAGCAGTTTCGCCGTTGATGGGGCCAATTCACCCCTCCACTTT.

The chain carries TRBV2 and TRBJ2-1, with D maybe TRBD2 (5 bases). CDR3 length: 14 residues. The germline CDR1 and CDR2 sequences are SNHLY and FYNNEI. The V gene lost 3 bases and the J gene lost 7 bases, with 13 bases spanning the gap. The DNA for the CDR3 is TGTGCCAGCAGTGACCCGGGAATAAATAATGAGCAGTTCTTC. This gives the protein CASSDPGINNEQFF.

The gene calls are TRBV12-3 or TRBV12-4 and TRBJ1-2; D is perhaps TRBD1 (5 bases). This CDR3 has 13 residues. V was shortened by 3 bases and J by 6 bases, with 11 bases between the two germline ends. This chain's CDR3 is CASSFGAGHGYTF. DNA of the CDR3: TGTGCCAGCAGTTTTGGGGCAGGGCATGGCTACACCTTC.